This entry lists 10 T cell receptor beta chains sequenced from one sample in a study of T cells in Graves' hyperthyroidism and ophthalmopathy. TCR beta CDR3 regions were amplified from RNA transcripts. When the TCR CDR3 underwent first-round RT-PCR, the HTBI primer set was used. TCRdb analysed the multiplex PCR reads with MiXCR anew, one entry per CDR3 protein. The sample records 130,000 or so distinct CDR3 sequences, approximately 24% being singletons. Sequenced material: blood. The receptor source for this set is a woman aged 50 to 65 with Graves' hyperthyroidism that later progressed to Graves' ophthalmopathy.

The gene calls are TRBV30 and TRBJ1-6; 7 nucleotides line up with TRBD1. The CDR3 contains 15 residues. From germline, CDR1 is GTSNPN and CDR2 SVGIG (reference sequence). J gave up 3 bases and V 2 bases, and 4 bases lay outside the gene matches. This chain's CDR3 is CAWSTGQIYNSPLHF. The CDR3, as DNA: TGTGCCTGGAGTACGGGACAGATCTATAATTCACCCCTCCACTTT.

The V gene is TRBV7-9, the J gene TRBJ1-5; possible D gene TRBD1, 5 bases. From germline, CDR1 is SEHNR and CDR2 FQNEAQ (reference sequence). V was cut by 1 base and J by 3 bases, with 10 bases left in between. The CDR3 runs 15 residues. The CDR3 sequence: CASSLGGTVNQPQHF. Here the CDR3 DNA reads TGTGCCAGCAGCTTAGGGGGGACGGTCAATCAGCCCCAGCATTTT. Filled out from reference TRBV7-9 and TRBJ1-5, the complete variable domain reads DTGVSQNPRHKITKRGQNVTFRCDPISEHNRLYWYRQTLGQGPEFLTYFQNEAQLEKSRLLSDRFSAERPKGSFSTLEIQRTEQGDSAMYLCASSLGGTVNQPQHFGDGTRLSIL.

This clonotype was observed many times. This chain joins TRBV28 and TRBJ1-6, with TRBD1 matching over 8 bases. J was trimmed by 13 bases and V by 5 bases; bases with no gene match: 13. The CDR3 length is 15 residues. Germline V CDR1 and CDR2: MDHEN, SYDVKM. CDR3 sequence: CASSQPGRTGYPLHF. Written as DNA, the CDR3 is TGTGCCAGCAGTCAGCCGGGCCGGACAGGGTATCCCCTCCACTTT. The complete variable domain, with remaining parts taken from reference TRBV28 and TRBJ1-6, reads DVKVTQSSRYLVKRTGEKVFLECVQDMDHENMFWYRQDPGLGLRLIYFSYDVKMKEKGDIPEGYSVSREKKERFSLILESASTNQTSMYLCASSQPGRTGYPLHFGNGTRLTVT.

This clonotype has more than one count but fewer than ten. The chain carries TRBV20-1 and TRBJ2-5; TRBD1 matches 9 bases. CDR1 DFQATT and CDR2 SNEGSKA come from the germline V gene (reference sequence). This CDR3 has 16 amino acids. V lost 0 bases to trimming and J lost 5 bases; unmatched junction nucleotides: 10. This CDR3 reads CSARDPGQGLLETQYF. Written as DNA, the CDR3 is TGCAGTGCTAGAGATCCCGGACAGGGGCTGCTTGAGACCCAGTACTTC.

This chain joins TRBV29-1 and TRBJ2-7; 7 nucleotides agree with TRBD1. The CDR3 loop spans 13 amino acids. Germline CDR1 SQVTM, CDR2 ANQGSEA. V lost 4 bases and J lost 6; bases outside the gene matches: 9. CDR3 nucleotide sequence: TGCAGCGTTGTTGGGACAGCCACCGGCGAGCAGTACTTC. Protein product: CSVVGTATGEQYF.

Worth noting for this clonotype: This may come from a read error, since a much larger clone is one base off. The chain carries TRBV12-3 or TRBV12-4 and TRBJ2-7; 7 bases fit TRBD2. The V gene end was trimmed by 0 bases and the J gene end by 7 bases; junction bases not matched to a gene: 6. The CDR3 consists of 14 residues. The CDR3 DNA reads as TGTGCCAGCAGTTTAGCGGGAGGGCCGGGTGAGCAGTACTTC. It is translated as CASSLAGGPGEQYF.

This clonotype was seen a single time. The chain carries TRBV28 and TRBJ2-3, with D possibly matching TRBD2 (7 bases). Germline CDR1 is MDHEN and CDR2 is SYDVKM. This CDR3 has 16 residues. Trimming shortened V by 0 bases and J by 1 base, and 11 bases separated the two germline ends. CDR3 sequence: CASSLWGGPGTDTQYF. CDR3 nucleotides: TGTGCCAGCAGTTTATGGGGGGGGCCTGGCACAGATACGCAGTATTTT.

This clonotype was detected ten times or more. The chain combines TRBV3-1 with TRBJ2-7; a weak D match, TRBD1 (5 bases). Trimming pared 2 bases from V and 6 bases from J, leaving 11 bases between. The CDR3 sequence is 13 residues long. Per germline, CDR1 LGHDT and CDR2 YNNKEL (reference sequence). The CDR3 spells CASSQTDSSEQYF. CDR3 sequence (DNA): TGTGCCAGCAGCCAAACCGACAGCTCCGAGCAGTACTTC.

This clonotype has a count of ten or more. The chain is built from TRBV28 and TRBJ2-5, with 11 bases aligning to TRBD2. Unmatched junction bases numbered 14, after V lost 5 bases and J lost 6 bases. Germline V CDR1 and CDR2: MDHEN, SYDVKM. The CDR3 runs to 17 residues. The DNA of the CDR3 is TGTGCCAGCAGTCAGGGGGTACTAGCGGGAGTTGGAAAGACCCAGTACTTC. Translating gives CASSQGVLAGVGKTQYF.

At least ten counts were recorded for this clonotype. CDR3 loop: CASSLALAGVNEQFF. In DNA, the CDR3 is TGCGCCAGCAGCTTGGCCCTAGCGGGAGTCAATGAGCAGTTCTTC. The rearrangement uses TRBV5-1 and TRBJ2-1, with 10 bases matching TRBD2. Per germline, CDR1 SGHRS and CDR2 YFSETQ. V lost 0 bases to trimming and J lost 6 bases; unmatched junction nucleotides: 3. The CDR3 is made up of 15 amino acids.